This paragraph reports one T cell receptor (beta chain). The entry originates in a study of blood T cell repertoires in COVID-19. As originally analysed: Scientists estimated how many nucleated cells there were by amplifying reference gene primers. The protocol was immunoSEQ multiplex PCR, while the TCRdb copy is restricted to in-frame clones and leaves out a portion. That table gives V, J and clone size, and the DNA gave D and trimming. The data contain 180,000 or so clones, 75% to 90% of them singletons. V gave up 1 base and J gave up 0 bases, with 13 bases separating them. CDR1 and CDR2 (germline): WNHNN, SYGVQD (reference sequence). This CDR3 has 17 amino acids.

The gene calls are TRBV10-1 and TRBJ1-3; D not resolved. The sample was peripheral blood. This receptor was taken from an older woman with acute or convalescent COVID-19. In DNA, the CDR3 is TGCGCCAGCAGTGAGTACAGCGGTCCGATCTCTGGAAACACCATATATTTT. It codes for CASSEYSGPISGNTIYF.